Listed below are T cell receptor beta chains from one sample, sequenced in a study of breast tumors, draining lymph nodes, adjacent tissues. TCRdb recomputed calls from the multiplex PCR reads with MiXCR, one row per CDR3 protein. Of about 230,000 distinct CDR3 sequences detected, roughly 30% appear once; the ten largest clones hold approximately 1.5%. Sequencing was performed on axillary lymph node tissue. The receptors were sampled from a female donor with breast cancer. Some clones in this sample may be carry-over from other donors' samples. Both conserved end residues are part of each CDR3. D genes are given only for firm matches. Clone size is given for some rows only: seen once, a few or many times, or a class if the clone is expanded.

J: TRBJ2-7; length: 15; size: many; D: .; V: TRBV6-6; CDR3: CASSYGGSLSNEQYF; DNA: TGTGCCAGCAGTTACGGGGGTAGTTTGAGCAACGAGCAGTACTTC
J: TRBJ2-7; length: 17; size: many; D: TRBD1; V: TRBV6-4; CDR3: CASRTNDRGGGTYEQYF; DNA: TGTGCCAGCAGGACGAACGACAGGGGAGGAGGCACCTACGAGCAGTACTTC
J: TRBJ2-2; length: 18; size: many; D: TRBD2; V: TRBV7-3; CDR3: CASSLTASAGGPTGELFF; DNA: TGTGCCAGCAGCTTAACTGCGTCGGCGGGAGGTCCAACCGGGGAGCTGTTTTTT
J: TRBJ1-5; length: 13; size: .; D: .; V: TRBV7-9; CDR3: CASSLDRTDTQHF; DNA: TGTGCCAGCAGCTTAGACCGCACAGATACGCAGCATTTT
J: TRBJ1-6; length: 14; size: many; D: TRBD1; V: TRBV9; CDR3: CASSPGQVNSPLHF; DNA: TGTGCCAGCAGCCCGGGACAGGTTAATTCACCCCTCCACTTT
J: TRBJ2-7; length: 13; size: many; D: TRBD2; V: TRBV20-1; CDR3: CSARRTSGYEQYF; DNA: TGCAGTGCCCGGAGGACTAGCGGCTACGAGCAGTACTTC
J: TRBJ2-7; length: 16; size: many; D: TRBD2; V: TRBV27; CDR3: CASRTSTSGRAAEQYF; DNA: TGTGCCAGCAGGACCTCCACTAGCGGGAGGGCCGCCGAGCAGTACTTC
J: TRBJ2-7; length: 14; size: many; D: TRBD2; V: TRBV29-1; CDR3: CSVSPLAGGYEQYF; DNA: TGCAGCGTTTCCCCTCTCGCGGGAGGCTACGAGCAGTACTTC
J: TRBJ2-6; length: 14; size: .; D: .; V: TRBV7-9; CDR3: CASSLEVGANVLTF; DNA: TGTGCCAGCAGCTTAGAAGTCGGGGCCAACGTCCTGACTTTC
J: TRBJ2-7; length: 13; size: many; D: .; V: TRBV2; CDR3: CASIRDTFYEQYF; DNA: TGTGCCAGCATTCGGGACACCTTCTACGAGCAGTACTTC
J: TRBJ1-6; length: 15; size: .; D: .; V: TRBV10-3; CDR3: CAGKRDSGANSPLHF; DNA: TGTGCCGGAAAACGAGACTCTGGGGCCAATTCACCCCTCCACTTT
J: TRBJ1-6; length: 15; size: .; D: .; V: TRBV15; CDR3: CATSPDSQINSPLHF; DNA: TGTGCCACCAGTCCCGACAGCCAGATTAATTCTCCCCTCCACTTT
J: TRBJ2-1; length: 11; size: .; D: .; V: TRBV2; CDR3: CARRQENEQFF; DNA: TGTGCCAGGCGACAAGAGAATGAGCAGTTCTTC
J: TRBJ2-4; length: 15; size: once; D: TRBD2; V: TRBV20-1; CDR3: CSASTSGRATNLQYF; DNA: TGCAGTGCTTCGACTAGCGGGAGAGCCACAAACCTTCAGTACTTC
J: TRBJ1-3; length: 16; size: once; D: .; V: TRBV18; CDR3: CASSPEPAWAGNTMYF; DNA: TGTGCCAGCTCACCAGAGCCAGCCTGGGCGGGAAACACCATGTATTTT
J: TRBJ1-5; length: 16; size: many; D: .; V: TRBV4-1; CDR3: CASSQDYGFSNQPQHF; DNA: TGCGCCAGCAGCCAAGATTACGGTTTTAGCAATCAGCCCCAGCATTTT
J: TRBJ1-1; length: 16; size: once; D: .; V: TRBV20-1; CDR3: CSAREGHWGPDTEAFF; DNA: TGCAGTGCTAGAGAGGGACACTGGGGGCCGGACACTGAAGCTTTCTTT
J: TRBJ2-1; length: 18; size: few; D: TRBD2; V: TRBV3-1; CDR3: CASSHEARLAGGNNEQFF; DNA: TGTGCCAGCAGCCACGAGGCCCGATTAGCGGGAGGTAACAATGAGCAGTTCTTC
J: TRBJ2-1; length: 18; size: many; D: .; V: TRBV9; CDR3: CASSGVAVQVAYLNEQFF; DNA: TGTGCCAGCAGCGGGGTGGCAGTACAAGTAGCATATCTGAATGAGCAGTTCTTC
J: TRBJ2-5; length: 14; size: many; D: TRBD1; V: TRBV6-6; CDR3: CASSWTGGGETQYF; DNA: TGTGCCAGCAGTTGGACAGGGGGCGGGGAGACCCAGTACTTC
J: TRBJ2-3; length: 16; size: .; D: TRBD1; V: TRBV11-2; CDR3: CASSLDRGGSGDTQYF; DNA: TGTGCCAGCAGCTTAGACCGAGGGGGCTCTGGCGATACGCAGTATTTT
J: TRBJ2-5; length: 15; size: many; D: TRBD2; V: TRBV2; CDR3: CASSEMGLAGETQYF; DNA: TGTGCCAGCAGTGAAATGGGACTAGCGGGAGAGACCCAGTACTTC
J: TRBJ2-3; length: 13; size: few; D: .; V: TRBV6-5; CDR3: CASSHKREDTQYF; DNA: TGTGCCAGCAGTCACAAAAGGGAAGATACGCAGTATTTT
J: TRBJ1-3; length: 14; size: .; D: .; V: TRBV25-1; CDR3: CAAQDSFSGNTIYF; DNA: TGTGCCGCACAGGACAGCTTCTCAGGAAACACCATATATTTT
J: TRBJ1-2; length: 11; size: .; D: .; V: TRBV7-2; CDR3: CASTQGHGYTF; DNA: TGTGCCAGCACCCAGGGACATGGCTACACCTTC
J: TRBJ1-4; length: 12; size: .; D: .; V: TRBV7-2; CDR3: CASSLESAGLFF; DNA: TGTGCCAGCAGCTTAGAATCAGCCGGGTTGTTTTTT
J: TRBJ1-2; length: 16; size: .; D: TRBD1; V: TRBV24-1; CDR3: CATSDPGAGGNYGYTF; DNA: TGTGCCACCAGTGATCCCGGGGCAGGGGGCAACTATGGCTACACCTTC
J: TRBJ2-1; length: 16; size: .; D: TRBD2; V: TRBV29-1; CDR3: CSVGLALVGSYNEQFF; DNA: TGCAGCGTTGGACTAGCGTTGGTTGGATCCTACAATGAGCAGTTCTTC
J: TRBJ1-5; length: 14; size: many; D: .; V: TRBV2; CDR3: CASSLVGRNQPQHF; DNA: TGTGCCAGCAGCCTCGTGGGCCGCAATCAGCCCCAGCATTTT
J: TRBJ2-3; length: 15; size: many; D: TRBD2; V: TRBV5-6; CDR3: CASSLSGTYTDTQYF; DNA: TGTGCCAGCAGCCTTAGCGGGACGTACACAGATACGCAGTATTTT
J: TRBJ1-3; length: 14; size: .; D: .; V: TRBV19; CDR3: CASKPGAGRATIYF; DNA: TGTGCCAGTAAACCTGGGGCAGGGAGAGCCACCATATATTTT
J: TRBJ2-3; length: 13; size: .; D: .; V: TRBV29-1; CDR3: CSYPQAFTDTQYF; DNA: TGCAGTTACCCCCAGGCGTTCACAGATACGCAGTATTTT
J: TRBJ2-7; length: 18; size: few; D: .; V: TRBV20-1; CDR3: CSARGGGRTTGNPYEQYF; DNA: TGCAGTGCTAGGGGGGGGGGCCGGACTACCGGGAACCCCTACGAGCAGTACTTC
J: TRBJ1-4; length: 15; size: many; D: .; V: TRBV2; CDR3: CASMRRGTTNEKLFF; DNA: TGTGCCAGTATGAGGAGGGGCACAACTAATGAAAAACTGTTTTTT
J: TRBJ2-1; length: 12; size: once; D: .; V: TRBV7-7; CDR3: CASSWGVGKQFF; DNA: TGTGCTAGCAGTTGGGGCGTCGGGAAGCAGTTCTTC
J: TRBJ2-5; length: 20; size: few; D: .; V: TRBV5-5; CDR3: CASSLIRALGVGTREETQYF; DNA: TGTGCCAGCAGCTTAATCAGGGCGCTGGGAGTGGGGACCCGAGAGGAGACCCAGTACTTC
J: TRBJ2-5; length: 12; size: many; D: .; V: TRBV29-1; CDR3: CSVDSAGKTQYF; DNA: TGCAGCGTTGATAGTGCAGGGAAGACCCAGTACTTC
J: TRBJ1-1; length: 17; size: few; D: TRBD1; V: TRBV14; CDR3: CASSQLTGGAGSTEAFF; DNA: TGTGCCAGCAGCCAATTAACAGGGGGCGCAGGCTCCACTGAAGCTTTCTTT
J: TRBJ2-1; length: 16; size: .; D: TRBD2; V: TRBV20-1; CDR3: CSATGLAVLLYNEQFF; DNA: TGCAGTGCTACGGGACTAGCGGTCCTCCTCTACAATGAGCAGTTCTTC
J: TRBJ1-1; length: 12; size: .; D: .; V: TRBV11-2; CDR3: CASSLVSTEAFF; DNA: TGTGCCAGCAGCTTAGTTTCGACTGAAGCTTTCTTT
J: TRBJ2-5; length: 12; size: .; D: .; V: TRBV12-5; CDR3: CASGFGRETQYF; DNA: TGTGCTAGTGGTTTCGGTCGAGAGACCCAGTACTTC
J: TRBJ2-1; length: 13; size: .; D: .; V: TRBV29-1; CDR3: CRAQGGDDNEQFF; DNA: TGCAGGGCCCAAGGGGGGGACGACAATGAGCAGTTCTTC
J: TRBJ2-3; length: 12; size: many; D: .; V: TRBV5-5; CDR3: CASSLESNTQYF; DNA: TGTGCCAGCAGCCTGGAGTCAAATACGCAGTATTTT
J: TRBJ1-2; length: 14; size: many; D: TRBD1; V: TRBV15; CDR3: CATSAGQANYGYTF; DNA: TGTGCCACCAGCGCGGGACAGGCAAACTATGGCTACACCTTC
J: TRBJ1-1; length: 15; size: many; D: .; V: TRBV7-9; CDR3: CASSLGGGANTEAFF; DNA: TGTGCCAGCAGCTTGGGGGGGGGCGCGAACACTGAAGCTTTCTTT
J: TRBJ2-3; length: 13; size: .; D: .; V: TRBV5-1; CDR3: CASSLGAEDTQCF; DNA: TGCGCCAGCAGCTTGGGAGCAGAAGATACGCAGTGTTTT
J: TRBJ2-5; length: 15; size: once; D: .; V: TRBV7-3; CDR3: CAGSLGGRDQETQSF; DNA: TGTGCCGGCAGCTTAGGTGGAAGGGACCAAGAGACCCAGTCCTTC
J: TRBJ2-3; length: 14; size: .; D: .; V: TRBV7-9; CDR3: CASRDQLGTDTQYF; DNA: TGTGCCAGCAGGGACCAACTGGGCACAGATACGCAGTATTTT
J: TRBJ1-5; length: 13; size: many; D: TRBD1; V: TRBV6-5; CDR3: CASSRTGDQPQHF; DNA: TGTGCCAGCAGCCGAACAGGGGATCAGCCCCAGCATTTT
J: TRBJ1-5; length: 14; size: many; D: .; V: TRBV9; CDR3: CASSVDVGNQPQHF; DNA: TGTGCCAGCAGCGTCGACGTCGGTAATCAGCCCCAGCATTTT
J: TRBJ2-5; length: 14; size: .; D: .; V: TRBV5-6; CDR3: CASSLEKVAETQYF; DNA: TGTGCCAGCAGCTTGGAAAAGGTCGCTGAGACCCAGTACTTC
J: TRBJ1-4; length: 16; size: many; D: .; V: TRBV5-1; CDR3: CASSLEFQGGREKLFF; DNA: TGCGCCAGCAGCTTGGAGTTTCAGGGAGGTCGAGAAAAACTGTTTTTT
J: TRBJ1-3; length: 17; size: many; D: .; V: TRBV4-1; CDR3: CASSQGSRGAGGNTIYF; DNA: TGCGCCAGCAGCCAAGGAAGCAGAGGGGCAGGCGGAAACACCATATATTTT
J: TRBJ2-5; length: 14; size: many; D: TRBD1; V: TRBV6-1; CDR3: CASKRDRGRETQYF; DNA: TGTGCCAGCAAAAGGGACAGGGGGCGGGAGACCCAGTACTTC
J: TRBJ2-6; length: 17; size: many; D: TRBD1; V: TRBV19; CDR3: CASTISTGGSGANVLTF; DNA: TGTGCCAGTACCATTAGCACAGGGGGCTCTGGGGCCAACGTCCTGACTTTC
J: TRBJ2-5; length: 14; size: once; D: .; V: TRBV20-1; CDR3: CSAPIRLGKETQYF; DNA: TGCAGTGCCCCCATTCGACTAGGCAAGGAGACCCAGTACTTC
J: TRBJ2-6; length: 16; size: many; D: .; V: TRBV19; CDR3: CASSRPRFSGANVLTF; DNA: TGTGCCAGTAGTAGGCCCCGGTTCTCTGGGGCCAACGTCCTGACTTTC
J: TRBJ2-5; length: 14; size: .; D: .; V: TRBV13; CDR3: CASSFTGSGETQYF; DNA: TGTGCCAGCAGCTTCACAGGGTCGGGAGAGACCCAGTACTTC
J: TRBJ2-5; length: 14; size: many; D: .; V: TRBV7-7; CDR3: CASSLLGGQETQYF; DNA: TGTGCTAGCAGCTTACTCGGAGGGCAAGAGACCCAGTACTTC